These 5 T cell receptor beta chains were all obtained from the same sample, sequenced in a study of T cell repertoires in cytomegalovirus infection. Antigens of these TCRs are unknown. TCRdb reanalysed the reads using MiXCR and keeps one entry per CDR3 protein. The data contain approximately 910,000 distinct CDR3 sequences, roughly 30% of them singletons. Sequencing used cultured CD8+ T cells from PBMCs, obtained from culture after CMV antigen stimulation. These receptors all come from a human donor in good health (CMV status not recorded). Some clones in this sample may be carry-over from other donors' samples.

This chain joins TRBV6-1 and TRBJ2-5, with D tentatively TRBD1 (6 bases). The CDR3 extends over 14 amino acids. Germline V gives CDR1 MNHNS, CDR2 SASEGT. The V gene lost 5 bases and the J gene lost 5 bases, with 15 bases spanning the gap. In DNA form, the CDR3 reads TGTGCCAGCAGTCATAGACAGGCATGGGAGACCCAGTACTTC. This codes for CASSHRQAWETQYF.

This clonotype has just a few counts. The V gene is TRBV12-3 or TRBV12-4, the J gene TRBJ1-2, with TRBD1 as a possible D gene (5 bases). CDR3 length: 15 residues. The ends were cut back, 1 base at V and 2 bases at J, with 11 bases in the middle. CDR3 residues: CASSLGWGSNYGYTF. In nucleotides, the CDR3 is TGTGCCAGCAGTTTAGGGTGGGGGTCAAACTATGGCTACACCTTC.

This clonotype was detected ten times or more. The chain links TRBV7-6 to TRBJ2-3; tentative D call: TRBD2 (6 bases). Germline lookup yields CDR1 SGHVS and CDR2 FNYEAQ. V was shortened by 5 bases and J by 4 bases, with 13 bases between the two germline ends. The CDR3 is 14 amino acids. CDR3: CASSPLGDSDTQYF. In nucleotides, the CDR3 is TGTGCCAGCAGCCCCCTGGGGGACTCAGATACGCAGTATTTT.

Worth noting for this clonotype: This likely comes from a read error, as the CDR3 has no conserved phenylalanine or tryptophan at its end. No DNA is shown, since the ends of the CDR3 on it are uncertain; the CDR3 is the one TCRdb lists. The chain links TRBV10-3 to TRBJ2-3; TRBD1, the D gene given by the table, was not confirmed from the DNA. Germline V lookup: CDR1 ENHRY, CDR2 SYGVKD. 10 amino acids form the CDR3, both terminal residues included. CDR3 in amino acids: CAISEQGTPS.

The V and J genes are TRBV7-9 and TRBJ2-1; unclear D gene. Germline-derived CDR1 and CDR2 are SEHNR and FQNEAQ (reference sequence). V lost 1 base and J lost 9, with 7 bases in between. The CDR3 loop spans 12 amino acids. CDR3 residues: CASSLGYGEQFF. CDR3 nucleotides: TGTGCCAGCAGCTTAGGTTATGGTGAGCAGTTCTTC.